This TCR beta chain originates from a study of T cells in Graves' hyperthyroidism and ophthalmopathy. This clonotype was seen many times. Antigen unknown. A lack of ophthalmopathy progression within 18 months defined stable Graves' hyperthyroidism. There were TCR beta CDR3 regions amplified from RNA transcripts. HTBI primers were used for first-round RT-PCR of the TCR CDR3. TCRdb processed the multiplex PCR reads anew with MiXCR; each CDR3 protein has one entry. The data show roughly 740,000 distinct CDR3 sequences, about 17% seen once. Findings of the study overall: The blood repertoire included most of the expanded thyroid clonotypes above 0.001. The model predicted ophthalmopathy a median approximately 6.3 months before onset.

V lost 6 bases and J 2 bases, leaving 7 bases between the germline ends. This CDR3 contains 11 residues. Germline V gene data show CDR1 as DFQATT and CDR2 as SNEGSKA (reference sequence). The specimen sequenced was blood. This TCR came from a man younger than 30 with Graves' hyperthyroidism. The rearrangement links TRBV20-1 to TRBJ1-1; D is unclear. CDR3 region: CSAGSNTEAFF. The CDR3 coding sequence is TGCAGTGCCGGGTCCAACACTGAAGCTTTCTTT.